This T cell receptor beta chain was captured by sequencing in a study of blood T cell repertoires in COVID-19. The CDR3 extends over 13 amino acids. Per the germline V gene, CDR1 is SGHRS and CDR2 is YFSETQ. With 4 bases removed from V and 5 bases from J, the gap between germline ends came to 11 bases. The table came from immunoSEQ multiplex PCR; TCRdb's copy has only in-frame clones and leaves some out. The table shows some 300,000 clones, with around 88% occurring only once. This clone was counted a single time. The sequencing sample was made of peripheral blood. The sequence came from a woman in her 30s who had recovered from COVID-19. The chain has TRBV5-1 and TRBJ2-3; TRBD1 might be the D (6 bases). The CDR3 DNA reads TGCGCCAGCAGCGTATACAGGGAAGATACGCAGTATTTT. Protein: CASSVYREDTQYF.